This T cell receptor beta chain was documented in a study of T cells in localized non-small cell lung cancer. Germline CDR1 LNHDA, CDR2 SQIVND (reference sequence). Trimming at V came to 7 bases and at J to 2 bases, leaving 7 bases not matched to a gene. The CDR3 consists of 14 residues. TCRdb keeps only in-frame clones here, not all; method: immunoSEQ multiplex PCR. Here the sample spans tens of thousands of clones, around four fifths being singletons. Sequenced material: peripheral blood, taken before any cancer treatment. The receptor comes from a male donor aged 60 or over with stage II squamous cell lung carcinoma. The rearrangement uses TRBV19 and TRBJ1-1; 7 bases agree with TRBD1. The CDR3: CASTPDRINTEAFF. In DNA, the CDR3 is TGTGCCAGTACTCCGGACAGGATTAACACTGAAGCTTTCTTT.